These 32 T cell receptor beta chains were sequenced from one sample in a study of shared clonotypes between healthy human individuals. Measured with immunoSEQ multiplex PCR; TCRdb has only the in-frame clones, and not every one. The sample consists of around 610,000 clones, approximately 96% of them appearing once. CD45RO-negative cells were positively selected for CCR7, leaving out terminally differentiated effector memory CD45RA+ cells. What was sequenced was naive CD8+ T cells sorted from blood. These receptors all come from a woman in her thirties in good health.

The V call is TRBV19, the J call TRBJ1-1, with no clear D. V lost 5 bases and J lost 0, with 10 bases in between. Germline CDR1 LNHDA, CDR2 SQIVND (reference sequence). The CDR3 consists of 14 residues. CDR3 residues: CASSPRTVNTEAFF. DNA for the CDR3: TGTGCCAGTAGTCCCAGGACGGTGAACACTGAAGCTTTCTTT.

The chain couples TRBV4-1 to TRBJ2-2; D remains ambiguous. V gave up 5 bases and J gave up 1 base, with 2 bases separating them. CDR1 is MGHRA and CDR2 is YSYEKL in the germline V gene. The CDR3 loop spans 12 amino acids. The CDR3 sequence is CASSKNTGELFF. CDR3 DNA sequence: TGCGCCAGCAGCAAGAACACCGGGGAGCTGTTTTTT.

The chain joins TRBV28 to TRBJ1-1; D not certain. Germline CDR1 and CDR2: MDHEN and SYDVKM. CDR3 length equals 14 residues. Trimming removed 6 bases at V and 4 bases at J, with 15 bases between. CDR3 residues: CASSPGPHGTEAFF. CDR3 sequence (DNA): TGTGCCAGCAGCCCCGGACCCCACGGCACTGAAGCTTTCTTT.

CDR3 residues: CASSVGGADGNTIYF. CDR3 sequence (DNA): TGTGCCAGCAGCGTAGGGGGAGCTGATGGAAACACCATATATTTT. This chain joins TRBV9 and TRBJ1-3, with no clear D. Trimming shortened V by 0 bases and J by 3 bases, and 10 bases separated the two germline ends. The germline V gene encodes CDR1 SGDLS and CDR2 YYNGEE. This CDR3 is built from 15 residues.

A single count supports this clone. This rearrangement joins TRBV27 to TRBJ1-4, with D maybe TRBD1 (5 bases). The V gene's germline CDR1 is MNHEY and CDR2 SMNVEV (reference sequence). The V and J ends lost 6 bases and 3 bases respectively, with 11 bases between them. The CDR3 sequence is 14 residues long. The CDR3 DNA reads TGTGCCAGCAGGCGGGACTTTCCTAATGAAAAACTGTTTTTT. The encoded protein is CASRRDFPNEKLFF.

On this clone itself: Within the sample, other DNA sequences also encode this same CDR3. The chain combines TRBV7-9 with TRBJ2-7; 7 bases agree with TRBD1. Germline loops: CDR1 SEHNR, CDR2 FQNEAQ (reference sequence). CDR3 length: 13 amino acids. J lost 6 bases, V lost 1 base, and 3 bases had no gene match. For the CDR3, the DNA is TGTGCCAGCAGCTTAGGACAGGGTGGCGAGCAGTACTTC. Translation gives CASSLGQGGEQYF.

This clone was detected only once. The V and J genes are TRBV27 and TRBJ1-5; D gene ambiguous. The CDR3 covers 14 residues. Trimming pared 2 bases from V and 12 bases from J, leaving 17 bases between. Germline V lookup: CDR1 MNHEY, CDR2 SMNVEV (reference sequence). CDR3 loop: CASSLTGAKINQHF. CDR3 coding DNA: TGTGCCAGCAGTTTAACTGGCGCGAAGATAAACCAGCATTTT.

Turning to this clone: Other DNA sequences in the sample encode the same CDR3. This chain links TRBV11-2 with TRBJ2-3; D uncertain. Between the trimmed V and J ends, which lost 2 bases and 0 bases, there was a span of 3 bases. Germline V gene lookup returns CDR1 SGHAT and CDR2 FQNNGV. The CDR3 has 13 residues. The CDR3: CASSLLSTDTQYF. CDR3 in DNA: TGTGCCAGCAGCTTACTAAGCACAGATACGCAGTATTTT.

The CDR3 nucleotides read TGCAGCGCCATGAAAGGGACAGGGTACGAGCAGTACTTC. Translation: CSAMKGTGYEQYF. The V call is TRBV29-1, the J call TRBJ2-7; 9 positions match TRBD1. Unmatched junction bases numbered 8, after V lost 7 bases and J lost 4 bases. This CDR3 region has 13 residues. Germline values: CDR1 SQVTM, CDR2 ANQGSEA.

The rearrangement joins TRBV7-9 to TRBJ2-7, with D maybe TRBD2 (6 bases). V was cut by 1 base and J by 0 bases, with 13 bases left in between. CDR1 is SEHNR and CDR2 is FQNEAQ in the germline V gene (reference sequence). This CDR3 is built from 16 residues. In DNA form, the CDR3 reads TGTGCCAGCAGCTTAGGCCATTGGGACTCCTCCTACGAGCAGTACTTC. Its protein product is CASSLGHWDSSYEQYF.

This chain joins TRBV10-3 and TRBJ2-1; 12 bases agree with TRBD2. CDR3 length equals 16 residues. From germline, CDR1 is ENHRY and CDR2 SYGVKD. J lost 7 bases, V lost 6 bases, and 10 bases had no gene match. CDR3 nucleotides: TGTGCCATCAGACCACTGACTAGCGGGAGTAAAAATGAGCAGTTCTTC. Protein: CAIRPLTSGSKNEQFF.

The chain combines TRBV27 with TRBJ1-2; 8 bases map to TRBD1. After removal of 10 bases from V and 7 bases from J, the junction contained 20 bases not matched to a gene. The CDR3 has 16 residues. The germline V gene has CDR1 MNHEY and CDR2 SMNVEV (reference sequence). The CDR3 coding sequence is TGTGCCACCCGTTGGGCAGGGGGCGTGAATGACGGTGGCTACACCTTC. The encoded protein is CATRWAGGVNDGGYTF.

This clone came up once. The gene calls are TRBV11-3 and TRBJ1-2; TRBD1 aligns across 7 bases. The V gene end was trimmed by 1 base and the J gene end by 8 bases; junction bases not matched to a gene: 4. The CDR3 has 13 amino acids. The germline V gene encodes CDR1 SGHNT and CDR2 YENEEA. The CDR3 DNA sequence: TGTGCCAGCAGCTTAGGAACAGGGGACGGCTACACCTTC. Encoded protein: CASSLGTGDGYTF.

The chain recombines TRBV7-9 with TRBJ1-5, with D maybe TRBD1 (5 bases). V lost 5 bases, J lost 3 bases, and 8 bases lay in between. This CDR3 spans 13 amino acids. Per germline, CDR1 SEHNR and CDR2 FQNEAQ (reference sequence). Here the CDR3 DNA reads TGTGCCAGCAGCCAGGGACTCAATCAGCCCCAGCATTTT. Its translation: CASSQGLNQPQHF.

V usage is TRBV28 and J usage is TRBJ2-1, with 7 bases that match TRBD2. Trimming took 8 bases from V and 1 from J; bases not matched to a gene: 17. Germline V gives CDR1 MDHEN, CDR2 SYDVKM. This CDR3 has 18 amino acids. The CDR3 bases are TGTGCCAGCGGGGGGGGAGGGAACAGCGGGACTTCCTACAATGAGCAGTTCTTC. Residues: CASGGGGNSGTSYNEQFF.

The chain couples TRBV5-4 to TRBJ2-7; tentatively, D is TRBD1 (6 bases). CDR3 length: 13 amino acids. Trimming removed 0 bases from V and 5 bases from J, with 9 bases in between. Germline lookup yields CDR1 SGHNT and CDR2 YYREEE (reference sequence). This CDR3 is CASSLDRADEQYF. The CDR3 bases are TGTGCCAGCAGCTTGGACAGGGCCGACGAGCAGTACTTC.

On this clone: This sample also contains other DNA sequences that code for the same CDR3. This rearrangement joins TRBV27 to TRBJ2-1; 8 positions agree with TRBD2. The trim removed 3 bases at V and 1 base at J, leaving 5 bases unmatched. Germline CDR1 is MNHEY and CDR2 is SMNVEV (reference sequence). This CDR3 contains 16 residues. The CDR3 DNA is TGTGCCAGCAGTTTTGTAGCGGGGTCGTCCTACAATGAGCAGTTCTTC. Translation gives CASSFVAGSSYNEQFF.

Here the CDR3 DNA reads TGTGCCAGCAGGACAGTTTTGGGCGAGCAGTACTTC. Its protein product is CASRTVLGEQYF. The rearrangement joins TRBV27 to TRBJ2-7, with D tentatively TRBD1 (5 bases). This CDR3 has 12 residues. Trimming pared 6 bases from V and 6 bases from J, leaving 12 bases between. The germline gives CDR1 MNHEY, CDR2 SMNVEV (reference sequence).

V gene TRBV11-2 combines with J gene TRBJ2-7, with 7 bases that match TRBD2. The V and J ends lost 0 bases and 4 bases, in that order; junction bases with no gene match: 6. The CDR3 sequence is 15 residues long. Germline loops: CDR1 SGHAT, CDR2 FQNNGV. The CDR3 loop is CASSLDGRGRYEQYF. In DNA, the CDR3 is TGTGCCAGCAGCTTAGATGGGAGGGGAAGGTACGAGCAGTACTTC.

The CDR3 sequence is CASSFWGPNQPQHF. DNA of the CDR3: TGTGCCAGCAGTTTCTGGGGGCCCAATCAGCCCCAGCATTTT. The rearrangement uses TRBV28 and TRBJ1-5; D might be TRBD1 (6 bases). Germline lookup yields CDR1 MDHEN and CDR2 SYDVKM. V was shortened by 3 bases and J by 3 bases, with 9 bases between the two germline ends. The CDR3 covers 14 residues. Full variable domain (outside the CDR3, taken from reference TRBV28 and TRBJ1-5): DVKVTQSSRYLVKRTGEKVFLECVQDMDHENMFWYRQDPGLGLRLIYFSYDVKMKEKGDIPEGYSVSREKKERFSLILESASTNQTSMYLCASSFWGPNQPQHFGDGTRLSIL.

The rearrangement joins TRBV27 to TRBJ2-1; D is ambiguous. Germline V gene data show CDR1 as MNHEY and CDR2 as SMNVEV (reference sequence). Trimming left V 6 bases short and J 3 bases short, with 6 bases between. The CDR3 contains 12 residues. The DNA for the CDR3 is TGTGCCAGCAGGTCGGGCTACAATGAGCAGTTCTTC. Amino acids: CASRSGYNEQFF.

DNA for the CDR3: TGTGCCAGCAGCCGTCGACTAGCGGGAGATGGCACCGGGGAGCTGTTTTTT. Its translation is CASSRRLAGDGTGELFF. The chain carries TRBV7-8 and TRBJ2-2; 12 bases are a match to TRBD2. This CDR3 region has 17 residues. With 5 bases clipped from V and 4 bases from J, the junction kept 8 bases outside the gene matches. From germline, CDR1 is SGHVS and CDR2 FQNEAQ.

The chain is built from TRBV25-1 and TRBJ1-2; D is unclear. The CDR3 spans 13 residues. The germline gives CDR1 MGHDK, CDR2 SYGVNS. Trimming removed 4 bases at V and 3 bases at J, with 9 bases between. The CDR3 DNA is TGTGCCAGCAGTGTACGGAGGGACTATGGCTACACCTTC. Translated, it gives CASSVRRDYGYTF.

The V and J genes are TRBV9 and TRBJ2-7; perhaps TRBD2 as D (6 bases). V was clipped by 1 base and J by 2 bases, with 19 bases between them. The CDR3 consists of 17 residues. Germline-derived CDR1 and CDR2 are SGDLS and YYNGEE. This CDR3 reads CASSVNPTGGSPYEQYF. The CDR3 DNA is TGTGCCAGCAGCGTAAATCCCACCGGGGGTTCACCCTACGAGCAGTACTTC. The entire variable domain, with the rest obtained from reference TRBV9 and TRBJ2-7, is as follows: DSGVTQTPKHLITATGQRVTLRCSPRSGDLSVYWYQQSLDQGLQFLIQYYNGEERAKGNILERFSAQQFPDLHSELNLSSLELGDSALYFCASSVNPTGGSPYEQYFGPGTRLTVT.

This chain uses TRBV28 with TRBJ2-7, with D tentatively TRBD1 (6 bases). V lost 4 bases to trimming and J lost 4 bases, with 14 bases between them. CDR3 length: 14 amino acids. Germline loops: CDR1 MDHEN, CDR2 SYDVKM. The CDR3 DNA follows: TGTGCCAGCAGTTCGGAGTGGACAGTATACGAGCAGTACTTC. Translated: CASSSEWTVYEQYF.

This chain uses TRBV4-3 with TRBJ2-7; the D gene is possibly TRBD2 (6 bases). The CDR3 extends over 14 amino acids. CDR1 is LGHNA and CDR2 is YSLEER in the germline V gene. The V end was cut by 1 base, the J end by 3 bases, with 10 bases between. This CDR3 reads CASSQGFSGYEQYF. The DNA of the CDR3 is TGCGCCAGCAGCCAAGGGTTTAGCGGCTACGAGCAGTACTTC.

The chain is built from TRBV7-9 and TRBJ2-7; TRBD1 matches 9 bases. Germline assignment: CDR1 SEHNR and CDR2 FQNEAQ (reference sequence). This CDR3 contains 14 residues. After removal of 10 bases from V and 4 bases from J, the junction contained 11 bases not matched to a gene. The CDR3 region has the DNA TGTGCCACCACTCCCCGGGACAGGGAATACGAGCAGTACTTC. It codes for CATTPRDREYEQYF.

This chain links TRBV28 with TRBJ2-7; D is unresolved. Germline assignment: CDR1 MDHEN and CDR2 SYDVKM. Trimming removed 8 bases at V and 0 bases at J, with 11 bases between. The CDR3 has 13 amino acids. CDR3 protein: CASEARSSYEQYF. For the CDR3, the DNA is TGTGCCAGCGAGGCGAGGAGCTCCTACGAGCAGTACTTC.

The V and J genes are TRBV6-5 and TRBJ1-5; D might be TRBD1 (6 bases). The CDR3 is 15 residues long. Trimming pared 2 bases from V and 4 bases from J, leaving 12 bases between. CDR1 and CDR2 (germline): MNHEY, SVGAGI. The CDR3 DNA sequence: TGTGCCAGCAGTTACGTACAGGGAATAAATCAGCCCCAGCATTTT. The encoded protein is CASSYVQGINQPQHF.

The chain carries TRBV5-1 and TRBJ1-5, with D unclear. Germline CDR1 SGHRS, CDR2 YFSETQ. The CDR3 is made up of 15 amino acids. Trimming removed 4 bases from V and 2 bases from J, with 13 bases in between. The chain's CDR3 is CASSAGPGGNQPQHF. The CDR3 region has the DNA TGCGCCAGCAGCGCCGGACCGGGCGGCAATCAGCCCCAGCATTTT. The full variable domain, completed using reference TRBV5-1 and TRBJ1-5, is KAGVTQTPRYLIKTRGQQVTLSCSPISGHRSVSWYQQTPGQGLQFLFEYFSETQRNKGNFPGRFSGRQFSNSRSEMNVSTLELGDSALYLCASSAGPGGNQPQHFGDGTRLSIL.

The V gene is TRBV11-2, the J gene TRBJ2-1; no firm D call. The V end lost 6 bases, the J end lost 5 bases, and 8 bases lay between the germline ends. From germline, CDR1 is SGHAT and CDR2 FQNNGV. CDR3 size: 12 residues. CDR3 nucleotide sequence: TGTGCCAGCAGTTTTTACCACAATGAGCAGTTCTTC. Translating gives CASSFYHNEQFF.

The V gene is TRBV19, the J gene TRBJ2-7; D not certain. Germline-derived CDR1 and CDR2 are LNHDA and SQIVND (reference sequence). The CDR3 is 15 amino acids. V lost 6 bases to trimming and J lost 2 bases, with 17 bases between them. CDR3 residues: CASRNAEESPYEQYF. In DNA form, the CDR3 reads TGTGCCAGTAGAAACGCCGAGGAATCCCCCTACGAGCAGTACTTC.